The entry that follows covers one T cell receptor beta chain sequence. Its cognate antigen has yet to be identified. No base-level quality is on record; no much larger clone is a single base apart. The method was the immunoSEQ multiplex PCR assay. The multiplex PCR relied on a mix of 60 forward primers for TCR Vbeta segments and 13 reverse primers for TCR Jbeta segments. A multiplex PCR assay on genomic DNA amplified the CDR3 region of rearranged TCR beta genes. On the Illumina HiSeq System, the amplified TCR beta libraries were sequenced as 87-base-pair reads. The original pipeline was this. A later analysis tallied 75 million to 95 million unique TCR beta chains across the 666 repertoires, and approximately 12 million of those chains were shared by two or more donors. A nearest-neighbor algorithm error-corrected the raw reads and collapsed the reads into unique sequences, merging closely related sequences to remove PCR and sequencing errors. V, D and J gene segments were assigned by aligning CDR3 sequences to IMGT reference sequences. Each retained sequence needed at least a six-nucleotide match to both a V gene segment and a J gene segment. Rearrangements were called productive when the CDR3 lacked stop codons and stayed in frame with V and J; all others were non-productive. CDR3 was defined by IMGT convention, running from the second conserved V-encoded cysteine to the conserved J-encoded phenylalanine. The earlier analysis of a few hundred of the donors excluded sequences that lacked an unambiguous match to a single V gene segment. In an earlier analysis of several hundred of the donors, a V segment was called functional when productive rearrangements were above 56.7%, and segregating when the standard deviation between donors exceeded 5%. A statistical classification framework was developed to diagnose cytomegalovirus status using the catalog of TCR beta chain sequences. A later analysis assigned V and J genes by comparing TCR nucleotide sequences with IMGT/GENE-DB human TR gene sequences. The TCRdist pipeline was used in a later analysis to assign CDR3 sequences and most-parsimonious VDJ recombination scenarios. A later analysis defined each TCR beta chain by its CDR3 amino acid sequence plus V-gene family, and excluded reads lacking a unique V-gene family. As a way to deal with suspected cross-contamination and a sequencing artifact, a later analysis dropped more than 500 nucleotide sequences that were highly shared and had low generation probability. In a later analysis, a clonal expansion index was calculated for each public chain from normalized within-repertoire ranks of inferred template counts. Generation probabilities in a later analysis came from a VDJ recombination model fitted to out-of-frame rearrangements, and those results were checked against IGoR. A later analysis scored TCR-TCR, TCR-HLA and TCR-CMV co-occurrence with hypergeometric tests, applying a repertoire-size bias correction to TCR pairs. To estimate false discovery rates, a later analysis permuted the HLA or CMV assignments 20 times. In a later analysis, co-occurring TCRs were grouped using DBSCAN, and TCRdist sequence similarity was added for clustering within HLA-allele-positive subsets. Co-occurrence clustering excluded repertoires with fewer than 30,000 or more than 120,000 public chains, plus five with anomalous nucleotide sharing. The source is immuneACCESS, and TCRdb retained only in-frame sequences with V and J called. Part of the clones is not carried over; for the studies checked, unresolved V genes explain less than half of this, and the remainder is unexplained. V and J calls and clone size are those listed in that table; D and trimming were worked out from the DNA. This sample gives over 80,000 clones in total; roughly 80% of them show up just once. The top ten clones comprise about a sixth of the sample.

The CDR3 holds 14 amino acids from the cysteine to the phenylalanine. The read is trimmed to its CDR3 DNA, 42 bases read in frame from base 1. In the germline V gene, CDR1 corresponds to SGHRS and CDR2 to YFSETQ. V is cut back by 4 bases and J by 8 bases, with 8 bases in the junction unmatched. The cohort consisted of 600 to 750 healthy bone marrow donors. Cohort members were all nominally healthy when sampled, although unrecorded immune exposures were likely present. The donor was CMV seropositive and belonged to the group of 250 to 350 seropositive cohort members. Every donor gave a peripheral blood sample, and the peripheral blood mononuclear cells from that sample were used for TCR beta sequencing. Genomic DNA extraction from the blood cell samples was performed with the Qiagen DNeasy Blood Extraction Kit. This record belongs to a study of cytomegalovirus exposure and HLA in healthy donors (dated by TCRdb to 2016 to 2017). About the full investigation: According to an earlier analysis of a few hundred of the donors, about 179 million T cells yielded over 100 million unique TCR beta sequences and around 300 Gb of sequence data. A separate validation cohort of approximately 130 different subjects was used in addition to the 666-subject first cohort. In the later analysis, no new phenotypic data were used to find candidate immune exposures; instead, reliance was placed on TCR beta sequences and their occurrence across donors. Every discovery cohort repertoire had been produced on one sequencing platform. A few DR-DQ haplotypes were treated as single units for association and clustering because of strong linkage in the cohort. An early release covering roughly 640 HLA-typed donors comprised about 310 gigabases of sequencing data and 85 million to 100 million unique TCR sequences. Of the roughly 410 genotyped donors, 70% to 90% were placed in the genetic ancestry cluster associated with self-reported Caucasian donors. A later genetic analysis used genome-wide SNP genotypes for about 60% of the roughly 700 donors, treating that subset as a discovery cohort. In an earlier analysis of 587 of the donors, high-throughput TCR beta sequencing was used to judge whether each TCR beta V gene segment behaved as functional or pseudogenic. On average, around 240,000 unique TCR beta nucleotide sequences were sequenced per donor among roughly 430 genotyped donors of the cohort, with roughly 18% of those sequences being non-productive. The number of typed donors differed by locus: 629-630 for A, B, C, DRB1 and DQB1; some 500 for DQA1; around 610 for DPA1; and about 470 for DPB1. HLA typing included class I and class II loci at four-digit resolution. Alongside the repertoire data, information on donor age, sex, ethnicity and CMV serostatus was compiled. To study patterns of TCR occurrence, a later analysis re-analyzed previously published TCR beta repertoires from several hundred donors and added high-resolution HLA genotyping. To predict cytomegalovirus infection status, the study brought together high-throughput TCR immunosequencing, statistical association of individual TCRs with disease status, and machine learning. The study used immunosequencing to profile the T cell repertoires of around 600 subjects and linked those repertoires to cytomegalovirus serostatus. The study aimed to test whether signatures of past pathogen exposure could be identified by cataloging public T cell receptors.

On the study overall, not on this receptor specifically: According to a later analysis, most CMV-associated TCR beta chains appeared to be HLA-restricted, and the HLA associations seemed to be driven largely by CMV exposure. According to a later analysis, parvovirus B19, influenza, CMV and Epstein-Barr virus appeared linked to several top co-occurrence clusters. Most TCR sequences were seen in very few donors, while some public TCRs were found in many individuals. This cohort had only TCR beta chains sequenced, and the lack of alpha or paired-chain data limited which features could be detected. According to a later analysis, TCR association rates differed among HLA loci, with DRB1 alleles showing the most associated TCRs and HLA-C alleles showing the fewest. In vitro tests confirmed that a few of the cytomegalovirus-associated TCR beta chains recognize cytomegalovirus antigens. For the cohort, immune exposure information was limited to CMV serostatus. When HLA alleles, especially DR and DQ, strongly co-occurred, attributing TCR associations to individual alleles was difficult. Broadly in line with IMGT annotations, most TCR beta V segments showed up in productive rearrangements about 87% or about 30% of the time in an earlier analysis of several hundred of the donors. Correlated functional status among segregating V segments might be attributable to linkage disequilibrium, but an unknown experimental factor could not be ruled out. Because some donors lacked HLA typing at each locus, the association tests relied only on the typed subset. A further reported finding was that TCR beta sequences accurately predicted the HLA-A and HLA-B alleles for most subjects in the first cohort. According to a later genetic analysis, donors in an Asian-associated ancestry cluster had fewer N-insertions in productive TCRs than the roughly 660-donor mean. The authors suggested that the approach could potentially be extended to other disease states and immunological phenotypes. An association between a missense DCLRE1C variant and V-gene and J-gene trimming of TCR beta chains was found in a later genetic analysis and replicated in an independent cohort. The classifier was reported to diagnose cytomegalovirus status with high specificity and sensitivity in both the original cohort and the validation cohort. A later analysis found that HLA-associated TCR beta chains were more clonally expanded and had lower generation probabilities than equally common non-associated chains. Over 15 rarely observed V segments, including chromosome 9 orphons, were excluded from the earlier analysis of a few hundred of the donors because counts were too low. In the study, some 180 TCR beta chains were listed as associated with cytomegalovirus. The presence/absence analyses assumed that sequencing depth was roughly uniform across donors, and that assumption may not be true. The 87-base-pair reads could not distinguish some IMGT-functional V segments, including TRBV6-2 and TRBV6-3, so those segments were excluded. Specific HLA alleles were associated with over 15,000 TCR beta sequences at a false discovery rate of 0.05 in a later analysis. The sequencing pipeline was judged likely to have produced a cluster of highly shared sequence variants as a technical artifact.

The chain employs TRBV5-1 and TRBJ1-2, with 10 bases matching TRBD1. The sample was PBMCs. The TCR comes from a man aged 55-75 years in good health and CMV-seropositive. The sequenced DNA is TGCGCCAGCAGCCCGATGACAGGGGGCGGGGGCTACACCTTC. The encoded protein is CASSPMTGGGGYTF.